The sequence of this TCR beta chain was determined in a study of vaccination and CD4 T cells after COVID-19. This CDR3 region has 18 residues. CDR1 DFQATT and CDR2 SNEGSKA come from the germline V gene (reference sequence). Trimming took 1 base from V and 5 from J; bases not matched to a gene: 8. With the Oncomine TCR Beta short-read assay, DNA from cultured CD4+ T cells was sequenced. TCRdb reanalysed the PCR reads using MiXCR and keeps one entry per CDR3 protein. The sample holds 15,000 to 20,000 distinct CDR3 sequences; less than 65% are singletons and the top ten take about 12%. Treatment defined: approximately nine-day PBMC culture with coronavirus spike peptide pools or control peptides (ViraFEST assay). Positive PCR tests dated from March to December 2020, predating US Alpha, Beta and Delta variants. As to this clonotype: The antigen is unknown.

The sequencing input was CD4+ T cells from blood, cultured in vitro. The V gene is TRBV20-1, the J gene TRBJ2-1, with 16 positions matching TRBD2. The source is a human donor who had recovered from COVID-19. CDR3 amino acids: CSARAPGTSGGVDNEQFF. As DNA, the CDR3 is TGCAGTGCTAGAGCCCCCGGGACTAGCGGGGGGGTAGACAATGAGCAGTTCTTC.